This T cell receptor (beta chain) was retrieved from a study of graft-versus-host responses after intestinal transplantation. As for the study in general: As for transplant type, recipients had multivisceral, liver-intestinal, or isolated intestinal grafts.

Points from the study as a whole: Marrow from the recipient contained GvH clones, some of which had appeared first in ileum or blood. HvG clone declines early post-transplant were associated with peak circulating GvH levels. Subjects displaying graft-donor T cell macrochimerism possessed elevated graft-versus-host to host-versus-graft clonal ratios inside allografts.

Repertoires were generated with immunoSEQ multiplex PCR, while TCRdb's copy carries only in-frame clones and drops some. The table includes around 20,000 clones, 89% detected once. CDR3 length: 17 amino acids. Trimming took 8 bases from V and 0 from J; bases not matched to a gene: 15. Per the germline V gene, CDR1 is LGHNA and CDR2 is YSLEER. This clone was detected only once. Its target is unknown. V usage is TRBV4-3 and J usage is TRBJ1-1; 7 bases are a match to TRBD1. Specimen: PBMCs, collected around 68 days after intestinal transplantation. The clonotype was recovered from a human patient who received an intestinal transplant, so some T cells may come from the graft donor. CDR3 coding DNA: TGCGCCAGCTCCCGGGAACCGGGACAGCACTTGAACACTGAAGCTTTCTTT. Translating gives CASSREPGQHLNTEAFF.